This T cell receptor beta chain was identified in a study of blood T cells in healthy people across ages. Study results and limitations: Changes seen in expanded clonotypes were possibly confounded by donor CMV status left unknown. Higher naive T cell percentage went strongly together with higher TCR beta diversity. Roughly linearly, TCR beta diversity per million T cells fell as age increased.

Total RNA, at least 6 micrograms per sample, came from PBMCs. CDR1 SEHNR and CDR2 FQNEAQ come from the germline V gene (reference sequence). V trimming: 5 bases; J trimming: 5 bases; junction bases outside the gene matches: 6. The length of the CDR3 is 13 residues. This clonotype was counted between two and nine times. What it binds is not known. For the second PCR, which ran for roughly 6 to 12 cycles, a sample-barcoded 5' primer and a J-beta primer mix were used. TCRdb used MiXCR to reprocess the 5' RACE reads, holding one entry per CDR3 protein. The table shows some 1.8 million distinct CDR3 sequences, with 35% to 50% occurring only once.

This receptor was obtained from a human donor in good health. Sequencing was done on a sample of blood. The chain employs TRBV7-9 and TRBJ2-7; 7 bases are a match to TRBD1. CDR3 coding DNA: TGTGCCAGCAGCGGATCGACAGGGAACGAGCAGTACTTC. It codes for CASSGSTGNEQYF.